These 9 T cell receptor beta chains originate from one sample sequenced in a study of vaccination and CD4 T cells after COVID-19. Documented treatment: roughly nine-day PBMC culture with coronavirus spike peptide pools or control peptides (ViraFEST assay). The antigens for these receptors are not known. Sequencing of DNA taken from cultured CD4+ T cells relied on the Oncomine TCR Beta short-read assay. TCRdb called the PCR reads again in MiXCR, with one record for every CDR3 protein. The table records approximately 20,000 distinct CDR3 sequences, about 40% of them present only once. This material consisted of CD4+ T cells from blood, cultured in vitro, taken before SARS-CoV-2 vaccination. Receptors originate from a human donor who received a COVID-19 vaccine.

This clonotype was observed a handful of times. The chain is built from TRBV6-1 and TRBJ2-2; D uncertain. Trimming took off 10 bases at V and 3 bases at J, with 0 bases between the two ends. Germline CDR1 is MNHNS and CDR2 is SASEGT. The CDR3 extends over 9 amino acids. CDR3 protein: CANTGELFF. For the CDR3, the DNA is TGTGCCAACACCGGGGAGCTGTTTTTT.

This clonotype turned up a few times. The CDR3: CASSKALWAYGYTF. The CDR3 region has the DNA TGTGCCAGCAGCAAAGCGCTTTGGGCCTATGGCTACACCTTC. This chain links TRBV21-1 with TRBJ1-2. TRBV21-1 is a known pseudogene. The CDR3 has 14 amino acids.

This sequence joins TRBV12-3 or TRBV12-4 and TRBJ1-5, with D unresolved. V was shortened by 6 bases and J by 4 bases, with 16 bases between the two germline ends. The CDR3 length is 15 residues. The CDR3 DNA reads TGTGCCAGCAGCCCCAGGACGGGCCAGAATCAGCCCCAGCATTTT. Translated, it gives CASSPRTGQNQPQHF.

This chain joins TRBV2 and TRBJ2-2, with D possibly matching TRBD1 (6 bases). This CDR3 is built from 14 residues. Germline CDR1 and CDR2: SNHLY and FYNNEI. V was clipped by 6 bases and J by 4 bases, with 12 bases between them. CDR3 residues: CASRSDSPTGELFF. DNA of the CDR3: TGTGCCAGCAGGTCGGACAGTCCCACCGGGGAGCTGTTTTTT.

CDR3 protein: CASTIAGFADTQYF. In DNA form, the CDR3 reads TGTGCCAGTACGATAGCGGGGTTCGCAGATACGCAGTATTTT. The chain is built from TRBV19 and TRBJ2-3, with TRBD2 matching 8 bases. The CDR3 is 14 amino acids. Germline CDR1 reads LNHDA; CDR2 reads SQIVND (reference sequence). The junction had 7 bases not matched to a gene; V was cut back by 7 bases and J by 4 bases.

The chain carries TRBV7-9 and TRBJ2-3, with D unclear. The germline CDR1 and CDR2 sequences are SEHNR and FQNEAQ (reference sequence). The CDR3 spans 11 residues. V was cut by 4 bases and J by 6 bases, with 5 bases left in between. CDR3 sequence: CASSSADTQYF. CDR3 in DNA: TGTGCCAGCAGCTCGGCGGATACGCAGTATTTT.

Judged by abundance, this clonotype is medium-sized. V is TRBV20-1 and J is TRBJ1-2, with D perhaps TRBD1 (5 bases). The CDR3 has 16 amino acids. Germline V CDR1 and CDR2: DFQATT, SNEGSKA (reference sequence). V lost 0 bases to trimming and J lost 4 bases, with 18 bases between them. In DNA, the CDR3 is TGCAGTGCTAGAGATCCGTCCGAGGTGAGGGGCTATGGCTACACCTTC. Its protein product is CSARDPSEVRGYGYTF.

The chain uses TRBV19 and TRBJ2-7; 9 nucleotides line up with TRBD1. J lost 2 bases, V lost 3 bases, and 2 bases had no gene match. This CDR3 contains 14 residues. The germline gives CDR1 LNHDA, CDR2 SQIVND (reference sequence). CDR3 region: CASSMRTGAYEQYF. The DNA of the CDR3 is TGTGCCAGTAGTATGAGGACAGGGGCCTACGAGCAGTACTTC. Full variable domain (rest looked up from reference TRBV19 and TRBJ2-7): DGGITQSPKYLFRKEGQNVTLSCEQNLNHDAMYWYRQDPGQGLRLIYYSQIVNDFQKGDIAEGYSVSREKKESFPLTVTSAQKNPTAFYLCASSMRTGAYEQYFGPGTRLTVT.

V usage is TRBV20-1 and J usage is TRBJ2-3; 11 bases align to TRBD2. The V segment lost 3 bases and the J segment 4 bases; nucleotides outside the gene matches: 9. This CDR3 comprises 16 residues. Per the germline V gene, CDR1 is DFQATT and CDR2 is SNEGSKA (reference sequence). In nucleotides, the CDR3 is TGCAGTGCTAGGCTAGCGGGGGGTACTCGTGCAGATACGCAGTATTTT. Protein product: CSARLAGGTRADTQYF.